This T cell receptor (beta chain) was identified in a study of blood T cell repertoires in COVID-19 (dated by TCRdb to the early 2020s). With regard to the full study: Collaborator samples came from the United States, Italy and Spain and covered acute and convalescent phases of COVID-19. The repertoires were released in a freely available public database intended as a resource for research on the immune response to SARS-CoV-2. Where HLA class I and class II types were available, the types were taken from metadata supplied by the sample provider, not from assay-based typing. The prospective study material was composed of cDNA or gDNA derived from T cells, B-cell-depleted T cells, or PBMCs. Subjects who had been exposed to COVID-19, were actively infected with it, or had recovered from it provided the deeply sampled blood TCRbeta repertoires that made up the dataset. A de-identified subject ID, COVID-19 status, age in years and sex were almost always included in the sample metadata. The samples were drawn from two sources: the first 160 participants of the ongoing ImmuneRACE study, and fewer than 1,500 subjects contributed by 6 global collaborators.

The collaborating institutions used their own protocols to collect whole blood in K2EDTA tubes. For TCRbeta analysis, collaborators shipped samples in one of three forms: frozen whole blood, isolated PBMCs, or DNA extracted from either of those sample types. This clone was recorded once. No antigen is known for it. Per-base qualities were not stored, and no clone one base away is much larger. The investigation overall reported the following: How much clinical and demographic metadata was included differed by source and by participant, and the metadata was provided uncurated.

The immunoSEQ Assay, a bias-controlled multiplex PCR, was used to amplify TCRbeta CDR3 regions from genomic DNA. On the study's bioinformatics: The number of nucleated cells in each sample was estimated by amplification of reference gene primers within the assay. To quantify the absolute abundance of each unique TCRbeta CDR3 rearrangement, sequence reads were collapsed and filtered. For each sample, productive Simpson clonality was calculated by taking the square root of Simpson's diversity index across productive rearrangements. Held by TCRdb, this immuneACCESS table contains in-frame sequences only and omits some clones. Under half of the omission traces to an unresolved V gene where checked; the cause of the rest is unknown. V, J and clone size reflect that table, while D and trimming were determined from the DNA. In all, the sample holds some 120,000 clones, and 90% of those were seen once. The ten most abundant clones make up 1.8% of the sample.

CDR1 and CDR2, per the germline V gene, are MDHEN and SYDVKM. Spanning cysteine to phenylalanine, the CDR3 consists of 15 amino acids. Only the CDR3 DNA stays, 45 bases, in frame from base 1. V is shortened by 3 bases, J by 6 bases, and the region joining them spans 15 bases. The sample comprised peripheral blood. In this chain, TRBV28 is recombined with TRBJ1-5; a tentative D call is TRBD1 (6 bases match). The clonotype comes from a human donor with active COVID-19. The donor label of this sample is uncertain. CDR3 region: CASSLGQGFRQPQHF. The base sequence is TGTGCCAGCAGTTTGGGCCAGGGGTTCCGTCAGCCCCAGCATTTT.